This T cell receptor (beta chain) was obtained from a study of human T cells and chemical hapten exposure. Time point described: patch test 2, 6 weeks after DPC sensitization. Regarding treatment: therapeutic diphenylcyclopropenone sensitization with weekly scalp DPC. TCRdb re-called the RACE reads with MiXCR, one entry per CDR3 protein. Here the sample spans approximately 350,000 distinct CDR3 sequences, under 6.5% being singletons. This clonotype was detected many times. The CDR3 covers 15 residues. Looked up from germline, CDR1 is SGHAT and CDR2 is FQDESV (reference sequence). Unmatched junction bases numbered 6, after V lost 4 bases and J lost 10 bases.

This specimen consisted of whole blood, obtained in connection with sensitization to the hapten diphenylcyclopropenone (DPC). The receptor's source is a woman aged 18-35 years with alopecia areata. Some clones in this sample may be carry-over from other donors' samples. J is TRBJ2-1 and V is TRBV11-1; TRBD2 matches at 14 bases. The CDR3 reads CASSSTSGGAEEQFF. The CDR3, as DNA: TGTGCCAGCAGCTCGACTAGCGGGGGGGCGGAGGAGCAGTTCTTC. The full variable domain, with the rest looked up from reference TRBV11-1 and TRBJ2-1, is EAEVAQSPRYKITEKSQAVAFWCDPISGHATLYWYRQILGQGPELLVQFQDESVVDDSQLPKDRFSAERLKGVDSTLKIQPAELGDSAMYLCASSSTSGGAEEQFFGPGTRLTVL.